This T cell receptor (beta chain) originates from a study of T-cell reconstitution after alpha-beta-depleted transplantation in children. Notes on the study in general: Several hundred expanded graft clones reportedly gave rise to the alpha-beta T cells present about two months after transplant. Recipient T cells and thymic progenitors that survived were the source of the high TCRbeta diversity seen at day 60 in some patients. T-cell numbers and diversity one year post-transplant derived largely from freshly generated T cells.

The V gene's germline CDR1 is DFQATT and CDR2 SNEGSKA (reference sequence). This CDR3 has 15 amino acids. Trimming took 6 bases from V and 3 from J; bases not matched to a gene: 11. Using unique molecular identifiers, the investigators prepared the TCRbeta library. TCRdb fed the PCR reads into MiXCR, producing one record per CDR3 protein. The sample shows roughly 200,000 distinct CDR3 sequences, 9.5% to 13% of them seen only once. This clonotype showed up many times. Its matching antigen is unknown. The rearrangement joins TRBV20-1 to TRBJ1-2; 9 bases fit TRBD1. This TCR was sampled from a child under two years old with acute myeloid leukemia, due to receive a stem cell transplant. Sequencing was performed on PBMCs, taken before TCRalphabeta/CD19-depleted stem cell transplant. CDR3 sequence: CSAARDRDSDYGYTF. The DNA for the CDR3 is TGCAGTGCCGCCCGGGACAGGGACTCAGACTATGGCTACACCTTC.